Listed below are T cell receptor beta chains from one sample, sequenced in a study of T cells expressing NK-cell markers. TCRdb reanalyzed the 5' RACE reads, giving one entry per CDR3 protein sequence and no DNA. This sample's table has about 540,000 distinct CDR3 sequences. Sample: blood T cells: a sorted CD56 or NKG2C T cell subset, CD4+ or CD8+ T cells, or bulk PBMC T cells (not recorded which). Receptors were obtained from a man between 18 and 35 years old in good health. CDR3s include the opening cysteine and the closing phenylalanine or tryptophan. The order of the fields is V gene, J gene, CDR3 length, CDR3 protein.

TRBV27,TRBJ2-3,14,CASRGRDFTDTQYF
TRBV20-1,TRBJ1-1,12,CSARAKGTEAFF
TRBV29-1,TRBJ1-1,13,CSVGPGLNTEAFF
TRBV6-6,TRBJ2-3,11,CASTAVDTQYF
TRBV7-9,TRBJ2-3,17,CASSPPWTSGRAYTQYF
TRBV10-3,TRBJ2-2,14,CAISVTDGSGELFF
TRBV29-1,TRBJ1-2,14,CSVSGGRGNYGYTF
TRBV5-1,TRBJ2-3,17,CASSLPPLTGNTDTQYF
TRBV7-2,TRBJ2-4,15,CASSLVFGSAHIQYF
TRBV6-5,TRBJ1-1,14,CASSYSLGAPEAFF
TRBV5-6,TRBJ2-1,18,CASSSGTGTYEEYNEQFF
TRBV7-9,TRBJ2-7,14,CASSPQGSIYEQYF
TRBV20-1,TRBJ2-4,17,CSATKAGKFDSRNIQYF
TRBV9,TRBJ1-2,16,CASSVLRDVANYGYTF
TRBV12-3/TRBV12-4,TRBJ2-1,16,CASSPYGLAGENEQFF
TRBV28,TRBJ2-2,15,CASSTGQAATGELFF
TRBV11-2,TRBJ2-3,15,CASSLFGQGENTQYF
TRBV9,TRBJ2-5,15,CASSVGSEWVETQYF
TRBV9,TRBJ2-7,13,CASSVLAGAEQYF
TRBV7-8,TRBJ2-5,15,CASSLGLGPGETQYF
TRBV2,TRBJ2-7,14,CASSEWVGTYEQYF
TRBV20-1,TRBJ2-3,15,CSATPRGLAADTQYF
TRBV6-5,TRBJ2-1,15,CASSSSTGIAHEQFF
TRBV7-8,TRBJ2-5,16,CASSLPSGAYQETQYF
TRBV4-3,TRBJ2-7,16,CASSQDLDRAVYEQYF
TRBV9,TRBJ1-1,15,CASSTRGGADTEAFF
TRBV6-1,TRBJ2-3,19,CASSKGLAGDQGSTDTQYF
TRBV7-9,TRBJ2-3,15,CASSLGLREADTQYF
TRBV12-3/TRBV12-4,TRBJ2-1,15,CASSSRGLAGGEQFF
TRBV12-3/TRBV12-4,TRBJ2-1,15,CASSRTSGGPHEQFF
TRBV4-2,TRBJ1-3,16,CASSLPTGPSGNTIYF
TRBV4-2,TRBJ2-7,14,CASSLRGTQHEQYF
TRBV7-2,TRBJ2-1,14,CASIPGPTVNEQFF
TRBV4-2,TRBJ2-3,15,CASSPRDSEADTQYF
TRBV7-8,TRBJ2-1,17,CASSAAPLADTYNEQFF
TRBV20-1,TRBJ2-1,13,CSAEASLNNEQFF
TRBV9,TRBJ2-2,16,CASSVASQSNTGELFF
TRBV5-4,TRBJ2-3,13,CASSLALDDTQYF
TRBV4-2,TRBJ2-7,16,CASSQESDSLTYEQYF
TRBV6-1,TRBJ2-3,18,CASSEALIAGRLVDTQYF
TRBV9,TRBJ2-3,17,CASSVAEGRVSTDTQYF
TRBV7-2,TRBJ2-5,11,CASSPAETQYF
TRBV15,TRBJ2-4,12,CATSRQKNIQYF
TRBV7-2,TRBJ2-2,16,CASSPWIAGGTGELFF
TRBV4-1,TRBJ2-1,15,CASSRTGVFRDEQFF
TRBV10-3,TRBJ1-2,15,CAISESSGGRGGYTF
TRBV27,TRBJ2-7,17,CASSPLSPGQGTIEQYF
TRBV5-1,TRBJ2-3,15,CASSLTLTLGDTQYF
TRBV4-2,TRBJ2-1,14,CASSHKRQIHEQFF
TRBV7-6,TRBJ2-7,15,CASSRYRGIRNEQYF
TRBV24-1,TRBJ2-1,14,CATSDLFLGNEQFF
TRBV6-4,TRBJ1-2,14,CATQAPRGHEGYTF
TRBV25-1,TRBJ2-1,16,CASTATTGRAYNEQFF
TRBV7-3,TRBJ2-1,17,CASSLTLAGGQPNEQFF
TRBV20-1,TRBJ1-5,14,CSAAGTGLPQPQHF
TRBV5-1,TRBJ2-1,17,CASSSGFIAGVYNEQFF
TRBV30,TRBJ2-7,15,CAWSESGISWWEQYF
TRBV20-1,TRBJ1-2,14,CSASGQGGNYGYTF
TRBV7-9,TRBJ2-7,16,CASSFKTGIISYEQYF